Sequencing of this T cell receptor beta chain was carried out in a study of blood T cell repertoires in COVID-19. As for the study in general: T cells, B-cell-depleted T cells, or PBMCs supplied cDNA or gDNA.

The CDR3 runs 14 residues. V shed 1 base and J shed 7 bases, with 13 bases lying between them. Germline CDR1 LGHDT, CDR2 YNNKEL (reference sequence). Data came from immunoSEQ multiplex PCR; TCRdb stores just in-frame clones and leaves some out. The sample carries 200,000 to 250,000 clones, roughly 76% recorded once. Material for sequencing was peripheral blood. This rearrangement joins TRBV3-1 (or the pseudogene TRBV3-2) to TRBJ1-2; D is undetermined. This sequence was found in a woman older than 75 with COVID-19, enrolled during active disease. CDR3 DNA sequence: TGTGCCAGCAGCCAAGGGTCCTTTCCCGGTGGCTACACCTTC. Translating gives CASSQGSFPGGYTF.